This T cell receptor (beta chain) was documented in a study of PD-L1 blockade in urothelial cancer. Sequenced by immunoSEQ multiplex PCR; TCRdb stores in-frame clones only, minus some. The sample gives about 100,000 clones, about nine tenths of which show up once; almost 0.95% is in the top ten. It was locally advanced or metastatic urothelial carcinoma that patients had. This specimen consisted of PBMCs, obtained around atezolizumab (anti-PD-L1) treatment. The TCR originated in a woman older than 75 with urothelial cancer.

The CDR3 nucleotides read TGTGCCAGCAGTCCCCCTGGCGGGAGAGTCTACGAGCAGTACTTC. It yields the protein CASSPPGGRVYEQYF. The chain has TRBV25-1 and TRBJ2-7; 7 nucleotides align to TRBD2. Germline V lookup: CDR1 MGHDK, CDR2 SYGVNS. V dropped 5 bases and J dropped 3; count of bases not matched to a gene: 10. This CDR3 is 15 amino acids long.